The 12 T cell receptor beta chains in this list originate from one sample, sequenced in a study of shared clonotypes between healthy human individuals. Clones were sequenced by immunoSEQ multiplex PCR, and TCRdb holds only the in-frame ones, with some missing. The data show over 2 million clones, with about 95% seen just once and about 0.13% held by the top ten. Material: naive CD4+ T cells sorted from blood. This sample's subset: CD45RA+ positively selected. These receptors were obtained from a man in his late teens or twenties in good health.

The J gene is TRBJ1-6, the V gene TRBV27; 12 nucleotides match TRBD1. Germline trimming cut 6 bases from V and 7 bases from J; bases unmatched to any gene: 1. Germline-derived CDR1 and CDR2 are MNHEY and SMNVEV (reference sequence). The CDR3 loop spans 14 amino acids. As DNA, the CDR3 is TGTGCCAGCAGAGGGACAGGGGGCAATTCACCCCTCCACTTT. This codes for CASRGTGGNSPLHF.

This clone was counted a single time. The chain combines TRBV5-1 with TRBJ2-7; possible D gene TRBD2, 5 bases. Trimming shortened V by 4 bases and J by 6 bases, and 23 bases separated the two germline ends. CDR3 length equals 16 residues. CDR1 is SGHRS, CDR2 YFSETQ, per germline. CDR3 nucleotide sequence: TGCGCCAGCAGCCAGACCCCCACGGGAAATTTTGGCGAGCAGTACTTC. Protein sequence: CASSQTPTGNFGEQYF.

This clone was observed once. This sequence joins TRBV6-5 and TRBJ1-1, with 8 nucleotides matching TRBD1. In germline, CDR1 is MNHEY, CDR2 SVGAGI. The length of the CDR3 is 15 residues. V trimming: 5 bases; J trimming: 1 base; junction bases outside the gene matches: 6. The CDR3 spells CASSHGQGENTEAFF. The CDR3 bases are TGTGCCAGCAGTCACGGACAGGGAGAGAACACTGAAGCTTTCTTT.

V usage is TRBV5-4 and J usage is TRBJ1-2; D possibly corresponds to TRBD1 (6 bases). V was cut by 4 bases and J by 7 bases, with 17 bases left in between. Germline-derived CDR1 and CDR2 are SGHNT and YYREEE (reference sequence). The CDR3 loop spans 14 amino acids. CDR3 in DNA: TGTGCCAGCAGCCCCGGGGGGGGCAGGACTGGCTACACCTTC. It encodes CASSPGGGRTGYTF.

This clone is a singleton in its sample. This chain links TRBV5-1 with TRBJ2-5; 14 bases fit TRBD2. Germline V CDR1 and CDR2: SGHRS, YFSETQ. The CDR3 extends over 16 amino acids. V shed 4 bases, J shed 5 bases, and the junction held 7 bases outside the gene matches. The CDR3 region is CASSPTSGGARETQYF. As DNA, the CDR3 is TGCGCCAGCAGCCCGACTAGCGGGGGGGCCAGGGAGACCCAGTACTTC. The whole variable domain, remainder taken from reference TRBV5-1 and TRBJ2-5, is KAGVTQTPRYLIKTRGQQVTLSCSPISGHRSVSWYQQTPGQGLQFLFEYFSETQRNKGNFPGRFSGRQFSNSRSEMNVSTLELGDSALYLCASSPTSGGARETQYFGPGTRLLVL.

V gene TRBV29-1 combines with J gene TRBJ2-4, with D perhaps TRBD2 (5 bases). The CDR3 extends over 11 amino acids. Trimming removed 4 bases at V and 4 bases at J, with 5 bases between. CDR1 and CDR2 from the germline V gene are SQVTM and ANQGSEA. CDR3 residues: CSVGEKNIQYF. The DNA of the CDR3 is TGCAGCGTTGGGGAGAAAAACATTCAGTACTTC.

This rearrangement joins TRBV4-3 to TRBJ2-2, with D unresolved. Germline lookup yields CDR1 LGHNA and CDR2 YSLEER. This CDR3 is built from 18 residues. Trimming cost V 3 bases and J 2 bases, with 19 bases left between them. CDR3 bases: TGCGCCAGCAGCCATACTCCCCCCGGCACAGCTAACACCGGGGAGCTGTTTTTT. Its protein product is CASSHTPPGTANTGELFF.

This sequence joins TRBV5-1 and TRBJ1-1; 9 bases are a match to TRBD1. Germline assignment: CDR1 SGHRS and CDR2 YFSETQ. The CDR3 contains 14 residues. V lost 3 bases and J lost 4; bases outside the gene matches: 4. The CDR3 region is CASSSDRGVTEAFF. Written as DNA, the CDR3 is TGCGCCAGCAGCTCGGACAGGGGAGTCACTGAAGCTTTCTTT. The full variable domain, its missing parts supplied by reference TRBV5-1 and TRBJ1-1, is KAGVTQTPRYLIKTRGQQVTLSCSPISGHRSVSWYQQTPGQGLQFLFEYFSETQRNKGNFPGRFSGRQFSNSRSEMNVSTLELGDSALYLCASSSDRGVTEAFFGQGTRLTVV.

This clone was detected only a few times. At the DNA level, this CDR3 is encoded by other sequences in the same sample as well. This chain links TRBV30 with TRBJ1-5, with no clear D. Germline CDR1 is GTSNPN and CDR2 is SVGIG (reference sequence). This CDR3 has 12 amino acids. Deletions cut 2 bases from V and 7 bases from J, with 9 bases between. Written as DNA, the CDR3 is TGTGCCTGGAGTCTGGGTGGCCAGCCCCAGCATTTT. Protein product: CAWSLGGQPQHF. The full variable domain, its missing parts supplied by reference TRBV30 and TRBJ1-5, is SQTIHQWPATLVQPVGSPLSLECTVEGTSNPNLYWYRQAAGRGLQLLFYSVGIGQISSEVPQNLSASRPQDRQFILSSKKLLLSDSGFYLCAWSLGGQPQHFGDGTRLSIL.

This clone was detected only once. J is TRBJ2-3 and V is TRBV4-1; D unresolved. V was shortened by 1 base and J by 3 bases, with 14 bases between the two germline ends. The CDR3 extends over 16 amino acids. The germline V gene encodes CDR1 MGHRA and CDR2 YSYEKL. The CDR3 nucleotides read TGCGCCAGCAGCCAAGTCCTGGCGTTCAGTACAGATACGCAGTATTTT. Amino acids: CASSQVLAFSTDTQYF.

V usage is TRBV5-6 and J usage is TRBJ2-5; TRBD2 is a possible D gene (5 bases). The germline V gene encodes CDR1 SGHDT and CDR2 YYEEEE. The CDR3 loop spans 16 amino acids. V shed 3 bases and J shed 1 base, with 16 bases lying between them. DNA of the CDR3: TGTGCCAGCAGCTCGAATAATAAGCGGATCCAAGAGACCCAGTACTTC. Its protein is CASSSNNKRIQETQYF.

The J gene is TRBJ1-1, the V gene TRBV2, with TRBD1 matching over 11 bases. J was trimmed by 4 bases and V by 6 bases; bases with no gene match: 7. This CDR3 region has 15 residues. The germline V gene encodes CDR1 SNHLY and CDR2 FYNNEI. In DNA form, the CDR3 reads TGTGCCAGCAGAAACACGGACAGGGGGCCCACTGAAGCTTTCTTT. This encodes CASRNTDRGPTEAFF.